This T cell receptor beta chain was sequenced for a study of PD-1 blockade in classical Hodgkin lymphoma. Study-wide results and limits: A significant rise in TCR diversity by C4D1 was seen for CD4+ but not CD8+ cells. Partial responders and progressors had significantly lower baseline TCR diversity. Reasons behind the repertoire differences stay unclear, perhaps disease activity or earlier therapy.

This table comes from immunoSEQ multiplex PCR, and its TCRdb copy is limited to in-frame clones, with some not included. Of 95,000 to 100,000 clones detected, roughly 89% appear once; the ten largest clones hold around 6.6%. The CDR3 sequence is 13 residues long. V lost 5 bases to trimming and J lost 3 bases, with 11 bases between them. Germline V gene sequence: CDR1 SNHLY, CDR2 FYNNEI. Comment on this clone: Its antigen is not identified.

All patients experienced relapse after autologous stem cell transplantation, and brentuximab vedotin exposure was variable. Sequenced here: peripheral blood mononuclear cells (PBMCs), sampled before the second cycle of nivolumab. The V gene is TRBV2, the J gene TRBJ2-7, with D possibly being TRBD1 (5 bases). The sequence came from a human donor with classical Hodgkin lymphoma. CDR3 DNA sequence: TGTGCCAGCAGTTTAAACAGGATCTACGAGCAGTACTTC. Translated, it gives CASSLNRIYEQYF. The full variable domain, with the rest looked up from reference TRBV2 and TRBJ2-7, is EPEVTQTPSHQVTQMGQEVILRCVPISNHLYFYWYRQILGQKVEFLVSFYNNEISEKSEIFDDQFSVERPDGSNFTLKIRSTKLEDSAMYFCASSLNRIYEQYFGPGTRLTVT.